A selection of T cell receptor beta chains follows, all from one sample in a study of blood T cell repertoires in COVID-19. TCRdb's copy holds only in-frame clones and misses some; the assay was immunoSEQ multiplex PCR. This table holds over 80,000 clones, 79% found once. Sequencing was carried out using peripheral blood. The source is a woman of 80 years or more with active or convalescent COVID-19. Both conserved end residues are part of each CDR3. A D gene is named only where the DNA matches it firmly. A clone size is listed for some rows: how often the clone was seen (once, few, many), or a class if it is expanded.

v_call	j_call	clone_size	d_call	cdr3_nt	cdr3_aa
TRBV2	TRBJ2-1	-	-	TGTGCCAGCAGAGCAGAGACGGGTCATTGGGATGAGCAGTTCTTC	CASRAETGHWDEQFF
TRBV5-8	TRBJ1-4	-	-	TGTGCCAGCAGCTTGTGGGCCGCCGAAGGCGAAAAACTGTTTTTT	CASSLWAAEGEKLFF
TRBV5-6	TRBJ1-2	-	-	TGTGCCAGCAGCTTAAGCGCGATGTCAGGGAAGGGCTACACCTTC	CASSLSAMSGKGYTF
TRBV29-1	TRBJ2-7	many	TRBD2	TGCAGCGTTGTAGGAAGTAGCGGGATACTCGGCGAGCAGTACTTC	CSVVGSSGILGEQYF
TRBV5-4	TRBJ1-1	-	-	TGTGCCAGCAGCCTACAGGGTGACGAAGCTTTCTTT	CASSLQGDEAFF
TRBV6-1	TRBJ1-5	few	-	TGTGCCAGCAGTGAAGGCCCGAGCTTTAATCAGCCCCAGCATTTT	CASSEGPSFNQPQHF
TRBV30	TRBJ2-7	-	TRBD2	TGTGCCTGGCGGGGGGGCTCCTACGAGCAGTACTTC	CAWRGGSYEQYF
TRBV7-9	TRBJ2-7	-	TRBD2	TGTGCCAGCAGCTTGGGGTCACTAGCGGGGTCGAACGAGCAGTACTTC	CASSLGSLAGSNEQYF
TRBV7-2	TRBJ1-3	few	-	TGTGCCAGCAGCTTAAGGCCCGACAGTTCCACCATATATTTT	CASSLRPDSSTIYF
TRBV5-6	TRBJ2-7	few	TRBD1	TGTGCCAGCAGGGACAGGGTCAACTCCTACGAGCAGTACTTC	CASRDRVNSYEQYF
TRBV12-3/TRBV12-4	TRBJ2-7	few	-	TGTGCCAGCAGCAAAGGGGGGGTCTACGAGCAGTACTTC	CASSKGGVYEQYF
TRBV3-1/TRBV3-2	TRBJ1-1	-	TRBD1	TGTGCCAGCAGCCTGCCGGGACAGGGCTTTATGAACACTGAAGCTTTCTTT	CASSLPGQGFMNTEAFF
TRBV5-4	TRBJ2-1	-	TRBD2	TGTGCCAGCAGTCTGGGGGGAGCGGGAAGCTCCTACAATGAGCAGTTCTTC	CASSLGGAGSSYNEQFF
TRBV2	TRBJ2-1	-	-	TGTGCCAGCAGTGAACAGCGGGTATACAATGAGCAGTTCTTC	CASSEQRVYNEQFF
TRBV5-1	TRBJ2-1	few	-	TGCGCCAGCAGCTTGTCGGACATTGCCTACAATGAGCAGTTCTTC	CASSLSDIAYNEQFF
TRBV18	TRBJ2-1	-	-	TGTGCCAGCTCGTTACGGACAGCAAATTACAATGAGCAGTTCTTC	CASSLRTANYNEQFF
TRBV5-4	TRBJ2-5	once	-	TGTGCCAGCAGCTCAGGGCCCAAAAGGGAGACCCAGTACTTC	CASSSGPKRETQYF